A selection of T cell receptor beta chains follows, all from one sample in a study of beta chain features in type 1 diabetes. Profiling relied on immunoSEQ multiplex PCR, and the TCRdb table lists in-frame clones only, not all of them. The sample includes a few hundred thousand clones, 15% to 20% of them seen just once. The specimen sequenced was naive CD4+ T cells from blood. These receptors came from a man under 40 with type 1 diabetes. Both conserved end residues are part of each CDR3. D genes are given only for firm matches. Clone size is not always given. Where it is, it says once, few, many or a class for expanded clones.

TRBJ2-2,TRBV29-1,15,.,few,CSVGAGLQNTGELFF,TGCAGCGTTGGGGCCGGACTGCAAAACACCGGGGAGCTGTTTTTT
TRBJ2-1,TRBV4-2,17,TRBD2,few,CASSHSAASGSGNEQFF,TGTGCCAGCAGCCATTCGGCCGCTAGCGGGAGTGGGAATGAGCAGTTCTTC
TRBJ2-1,TRBV20-1,10,.,.,CSASNNEQFF,TGCAGTGCGTCGAACAATGAGCAGTTCTTC
TRBJ1-1,TRBV29-1,13,.,.,CSVRGLRNTEAFF,TGCAGCGTTAGGGGTTTGAGGAACACTGAAGCTTTCTTT
TRBJ2-1,TRBV29-1,16,TRBD2,.,CSVPSKTSGRNNEQFF,TGCAGCGTCCCTTCTAAGACTAGCGGGAGAAACAATGAGCAGTTCTTC
TRBJ1-1,TRBV20-1,11,.,.,CSPAPETEAFF,TGCAGTCCGGCCCCTGAGACTGAAGCTTTCTTT
TRBJ1-5,TRBV5-6,13,.,.,CASSFLARQPQHF,TGTGCCAGCAGCTTCTTGGCCAGGCAGCCCCAGCATTTT
TRBJ2-3,TRBV11-2,16,TRBD2,few,CASSRGVRGGTDTQYF,TGTGCCAGCAGTCGAGGGGTACGGGGGGGCACAGATACGCAGTATTTT
TRBJ1-1,TRBV25-1,14,.,.,CAGGRAGVSTEAFF,TGTGCCGGCGGACGGGCAGGGGTGAGCACTGAAGCTTTCTTT
TRBJ2-7,TRBV4-3,15,.,.,CASSQDRGSSYEQYF,TGCGCCAGCAGCCAAGACAGGGGCTCCTCCTACGAGCAGTACTTC
TRBJ2-1,TRBV30,14,.,.,CAWSAFLGHNEQFF,TGTGCCTGGAGTGCCTTTCTAGGCCACAATGAGCAGTTCTTC
TRBJ2-7,TRBV18,15,TRBD1,.,CASSPSGTGGLEQYF,TGTGCCAGCTCACCAAGCGGGACAGGGGGCCTCGAGCAGTACTTC
TRBJ2-3,TRBV14,11,.,.,CASSPGGTQYF,TGTGCCAGCAGTCCCGGTGGTACGCAGTATTTT
TRBJ1-2,TRBV11-2,14,.,.,CASSPRVENYGYTF,TGTGCCAGCAGCCCCCGTGTTGAGAACTATGGCTACACCTTC
TRBJ2-7,TRBV4-2,15,TRBD1,.,CASSPLGQGRDEQYF,TGTGCCAGCAGCCCTTTGGGACAGGGTCGTGACGAGCAGTACTTC
TRBJ1-5,TRBV10-3,13,.,.,CAISDRENQPQHF,TGTGCCATCAGTGACAGGGAAAATCAGCCCCAGCATTTT